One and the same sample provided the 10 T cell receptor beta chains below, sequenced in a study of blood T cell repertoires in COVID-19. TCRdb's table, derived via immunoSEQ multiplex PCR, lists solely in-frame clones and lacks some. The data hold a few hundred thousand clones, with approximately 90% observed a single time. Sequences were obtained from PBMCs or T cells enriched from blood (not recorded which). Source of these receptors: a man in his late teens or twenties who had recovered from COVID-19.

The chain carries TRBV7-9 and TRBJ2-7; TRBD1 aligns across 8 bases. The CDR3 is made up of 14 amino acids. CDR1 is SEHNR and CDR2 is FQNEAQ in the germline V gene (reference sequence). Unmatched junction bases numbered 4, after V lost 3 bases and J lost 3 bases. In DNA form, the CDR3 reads TGTGCCAGCAGCTTTGGACAGGGTCTCTACGAGCAGTACTTC. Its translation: CASSFGQGLYEQYF.

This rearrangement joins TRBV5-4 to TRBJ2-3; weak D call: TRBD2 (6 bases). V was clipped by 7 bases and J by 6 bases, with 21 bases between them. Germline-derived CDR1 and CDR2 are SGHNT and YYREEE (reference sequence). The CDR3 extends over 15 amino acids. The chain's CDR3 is CASGVRTTGYDTQYF. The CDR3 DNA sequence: TGTGCCAGCGGGGTGAGGACTACTGGGTACGATACGCAGTATTTT. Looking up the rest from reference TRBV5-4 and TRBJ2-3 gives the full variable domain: ETGVTQSPTHLIKTRGQQVTLRCSSQSGHNTVSWYQQALGQGPQFIFQYYREEENGRGNFPPRFSGLQFPNYSSELNVNALELDDSALYLCASGVRTTGYDTQYFGPGTRLTVL.

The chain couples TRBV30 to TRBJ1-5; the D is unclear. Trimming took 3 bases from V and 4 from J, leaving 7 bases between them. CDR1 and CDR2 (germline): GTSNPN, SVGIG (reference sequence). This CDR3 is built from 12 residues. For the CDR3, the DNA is TGTGCCTGGAGGGCGGGGAATCAGCCCCAGCATTTT. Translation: CAWRAGNQPQHF.

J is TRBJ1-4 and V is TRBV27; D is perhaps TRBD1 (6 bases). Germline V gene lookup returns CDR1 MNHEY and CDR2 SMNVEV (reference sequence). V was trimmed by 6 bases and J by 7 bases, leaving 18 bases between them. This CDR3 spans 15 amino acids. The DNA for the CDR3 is TGTGCCAGCAGCCCCCCCGGACAGATAGCTGAAAAACTGTTTTTT. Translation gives CASSPPGQIAEKLFF.

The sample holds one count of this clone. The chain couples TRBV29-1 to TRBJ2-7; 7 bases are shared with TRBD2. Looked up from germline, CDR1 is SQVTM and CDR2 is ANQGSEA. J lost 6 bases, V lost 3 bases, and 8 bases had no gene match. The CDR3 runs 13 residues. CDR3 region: CSVEGGIPSEQYF. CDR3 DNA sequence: TGCAGCGTTGAGGGGGGGATTCCCTCCGAGCAGTACTTC.

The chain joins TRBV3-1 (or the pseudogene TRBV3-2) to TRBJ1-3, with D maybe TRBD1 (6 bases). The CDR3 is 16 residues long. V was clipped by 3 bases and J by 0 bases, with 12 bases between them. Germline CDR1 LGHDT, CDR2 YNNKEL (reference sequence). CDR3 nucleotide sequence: TGTGCCAGCAGCCACAGGGGCCTGAGCTCTGGAAACACCATATATTTT. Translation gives CASSHRGLSSGNTIYF.

Here the CDR3 reads CASSSRQGPGELFF. CDR3 bases: TGTGCCAGCAGCTCAAGACAGGGCCCCGGGGAGCTGTTTTTT. V is TRBV7-9 and J is TRBJ2-2; 7 bases are a match to TRBD1. This CDR3 comprises 14 residues. V trimming: 4 bases; J trimming: 6 bases; junction bases outside the gene matches: 5. Germline V lookup: CDR1 SEHNR, CDR2 FQNEAQ (reference sequence).

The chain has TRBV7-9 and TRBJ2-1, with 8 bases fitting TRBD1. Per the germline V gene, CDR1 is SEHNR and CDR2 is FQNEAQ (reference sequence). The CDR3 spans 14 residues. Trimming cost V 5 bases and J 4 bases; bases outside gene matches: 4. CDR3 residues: CASSIGDRYNEQFF. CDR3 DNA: TGTGCCAGCAGCATAGGGGACAGGTACAATGAGCAGTTCTTC.

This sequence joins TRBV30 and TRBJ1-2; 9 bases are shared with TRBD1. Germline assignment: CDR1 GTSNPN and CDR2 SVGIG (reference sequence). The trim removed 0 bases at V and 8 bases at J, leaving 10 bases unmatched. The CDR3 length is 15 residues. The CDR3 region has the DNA TGTGCCTGGAGTGTCATCCGGGACAGGGCTGGCGGCTACACCTTC. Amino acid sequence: CAWSVIRDRAGGYTF.

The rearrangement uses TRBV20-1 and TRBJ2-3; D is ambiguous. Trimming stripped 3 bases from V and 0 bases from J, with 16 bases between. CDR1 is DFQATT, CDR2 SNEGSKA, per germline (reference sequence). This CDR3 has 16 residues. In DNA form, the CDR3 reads TGCAGTGCTAGTGAACAGTTCCAAACTAGCACAGATACGCAGTATTTT. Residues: CSASEQFQTSTDTQYF.